The 5 T cell receptor beta chains listed next were all sequenced from one sample in a study of T-cell reconstitution after alpha-beta-depleted transplantation in children. As it was prepared, the TCRbeta library received unique molecular identifiers. TCRdb reprocessed the PCR reads via MiXCR and lists one record per CDR3 protein. The repertoire holds under 850,000 distinct CDR3 sequences, approximately 14% seen once, with approximately 0.8% in the top ten. The source was PBMCs, collected before TCRalphabeta/CD19-depleted stem cell transplant. These receptors all stem from a girl aged 2-10 years with congenital amegakaryocytic thrombocytopenia, due to receive a stem cell transplant.

The chain uses TRBV28 and TRBJ1-5; D is unresolved. Trimming left V 3 bases short and J 10 bases short, with 13 bases between. Germline V gene data show CDR1 as MDHEN and CDR2 as SYDVKM. CDR3 length: 13 residues. The CDR3 bases are TGTGCCAGCAGTTTTGATCGAATCGAACCCCAGCATTTT. Amino acid sequence: CASSFDRIEPQHF.

This clonotype showed up just a few times. The rearrangement uses TRBV4-2 and TRBJ2-1, with 9 positions matching TRBD2. Trimming at V came to 4 bases and at J to 6 bases, leaving 31 bases not matched to a gene. The CDR3 totals 23 residues. The germline V gene encodes CDR1 LGHNA and CDR2 YNFKEQ. CDR3 sequence: CASSLSGGSGSILSGPTFNEQFF. CDR3 sequence (DNA): TGTGCCAGCAGCCTCTCGGGGGGTAGCGGGAGTATCCTCAGCGGACCGACCTTCAATGAGCAGTTCTTC.

The chain employs TRBV14 and TRBJ2-1; 11 bases are shared with TRBD2. Trimming took 2 bases from V and 6 from J; bases not matched to a gene: 6. The CDR3 contains 16 residues. In germline, CDR1 is SGHDN, CDR2 FVKESK. The CDR3 coding sequence is TGTGCCAGCAGCCAATTGGTCACTAGCGGGAGCAATGAGCAGTTCTTC. This sequence encodes CASSQLVTSGSNEQFF.

This clonotype was detected ten times or more. V is TRBV20-1 and J is TRBJ2-1; D is undetermined. V lost 3 bases to trimming and J lost 6 bases, with 18 bases between them. Looked up from germline, CDR1 is DFQATT and CDR2 is SNEGSKA (reference sequence). This CDR3 is 15 amino acids long. Here the CDR3 DNA reads TGCAGTGCTAGTGTACAAGGGCTTCATTCCAATGAGCAGTTCTTC. Protein sequence: CSASVQGLHSNEQFF.

This clonotype has a count of ten or more. The CDR3 region is CASSFISSYNEQFF. The CDR3 DNA reads as TGTGCCAGCAGTTTCATATCCTCCTACAATGAGCAGTTCTTC. The V call is TRBV27, the J call TRBJ2-1; D uncertain. This CDR3 has 14 residues. The germline gives CDR1 MNHEY, CDR2 SMNVEV (reference sequence). The germline V and J ends were trimmed by 3 bases and 0 bases, with 6 bases remaining between them.